One sample yielded the 16 T cell receptor beta chains listed below, sequenced in a study of shared clonotypes between healthy human individuals. Sequenced by immunoSEQ multiplex PCR; TCRdb stores in-frame clones only, minus some. The table records about 2 million clones, 95% of them present only once. Sequenced: naive CD4+ T cells sorted from blood. As to subset: CD45RA+ positively selected. All receptors come from a man aged 18 to 30 in good health.

The rearrangement links TRBV5-1 to TRBJ2-7, with 10 bases identical to TRBD1. V lost 0 bases, J lost 6 bases, and 9 bases stayed unmatched. CDR3 length equals 16 residues. CDR1 is SGHRS and CDR2 is YFSETQ in the germline V gene. The CDR3 DNA is TGCGCCAGCAGCTTGGGGGGCCGGGACAGGGGTCTCGAGCAGTACTTC. Protein product: CASSLGGRDRGLEQYF.

The V and J genes are TRBV10-1 and TRBJ2-3; D not resolved. The CDR3 loop spans 14 amino acids. Germline assignment: CDR1 WNHNN and CDR2 SYGVQD (reference sequence). Trimming removed 1 base at V and 8 bases at J, with 13 bases between. CDR3 loop: CASSEWPQTSTQYF. CDR3 DNA sequence: TGCGCCAGCAGTGAGTGGCCACAGACGTCTACGCAGTATTTT.

This chain joins TRBV5-6 and TRBJ1-6; no definite D call. The germline CDR1 and CDR2 sequences are SGHDT and YYEEEE. Trimming removed 1 base from V and 6 bases from J, with 8 bases in between. The CDR3 length is 14 residues. CDR3 loop: CASSLRNINSPLHF. The CDR3 DNA reads as TGTGCCAGCAGCTTGAGAAATATTAATTCACCCCTCCACTTT.

This sequence joins TRBV2 and TRBJ1-1, with D unresolved. The germline V gene has CDR1 SNHLY and CDR2 FYNNEI. V was clipped by 0 bases and J by 0 bases, with 11 bases between them. The CDR3 is 16 amino acids. CDR3 sequence (DNA): TGTGCCAGCAGTGAAGCGCCTCACAGAATGAACACTGAAGCTTTCTTT. This codes for CASSEAPHRMNTEAFF.

The chain links TRBV6-6 to TRBJ2-1; 13 positions agree with TRBD2. CDR3 size: 16 residues. Germline assignment: CDR1 MNHNY and CDR2 SVGAGI (reference sequence). V dropped 2 bases and J dropped 8; count of bases not matched to a gene: 6. CDR3 sequence: CASSYRTSGGGHEQFF. Written as DNA, the CDR3 is TGTGCCAGCAGTTACCGGACTAGCGGGGGAGGCCATGAGCAGTTCTTC.

The chain couples TRBV30 to TRBJ1-3; D might be TRBD1 (5 bases). CDR3 length: 15 residues. The germline V gene has CDR1 GTSNPN and CDR2 SVGIG (reference sequence). The germline V and J ends were trimmed by 0 bases and 1 base, with 10 bases remaining between them. The CDR3 is CAWSVLGGSGNTIYF. CDR3 DNA: TGTGCCTGGAGTGTATTGGGGGGATCTGGAAACACCATATATTTT.

The chain links TRBV7-9 to TRBJ2-5; 14 nucleotides agree with TRBD2. J lost 5 bases, V lost 5 bases, and 7 bases had no gene match. Looked up from germline, CDR1 is SEHNR and CDR2 is FQNEAQ (reference sequence). The CDR3 is 16 residues long. DNA for the CDR3: TGTGCCAGCAGCCAGGGACTAGCGGGAGATGGTGAGACCCAGTACTTC. Translation gives CASSQGLAGDGETQYF.

This sequence joins TRBV30 and TRBJ2-5; D possibly uses TRBD1 or TRBD2 (5 bases each). V dropped 3 bases and J dropped 6 bases, with 14 bases sitting between them. The CDR3 contains 13 residues. In germline, CDR1 is GTSNPN, CDR2 SVGIG (reference sequence). The CDR3, as DNA: TGTGCCTGGAGCTCTGGGACGTCGCAGACCCAGTACTTC. Translating it yields CAWSSGTSQTQYF.

The chain has TRBV29-1 and TRBJ2-7, with D unresolved. The CDR3 sequence is 11 residues long. Trimming removed 3 bases from V and 3 bases from J, with 6 bases in between. Germline CDR1 is SQVTM and CDR2 is ANQGSEA. CDR3 sequence: CSVEVVYEQYF. The CDR3 DNA sequence: TGCAGCGTTGAGGTGGTCTACGAGCAGTACTTC.

The CDR3 is CASSLGPAGFNEQFF. The CDR3 DNA sequence: TGTGCCAGCAGCTTAGGTCCAGCGGGCTTCAATGAGCAGTTCTTC. The gene calls are TRBV11-2 and TRBJ2-1, with D possibly being TRBD2 (6 bases). The CDR3 contains 15 residues. Trimming shortened V by 1 base and J by 6 bases, and 13 bases separated the two germline ends. Germline CDR1 SGHAT, CDR2 FQNNGV. Full variable domain (missing parts from reference TRBV11-2 and TRBJ2-1): EAGVAQSPRYKIIEKRQSVAFWCNPISGHATLYWYQQILGQGPKLLIQFQNNGVVDDSQLPKDRFSAERLKGVDSTLKIQPAKLEDSAVYLCASSLGPAGFNEQFFGPGTRLTVL.

The genes are TRBV5-1 and TRBJ2-4; weak D call: TRBD2 (5 bases). The CDR3 is made up of 14 amino acids. The V end was cut by 3 bases, the J end by 3 bases, with 10 bases between. Germline V CDR1 and CDR2: SGHRS, YFSETQ. The CDR3 reads CASSWTGNKNIQYF. The CDR3 DNA reads TGCGCCAGCAGCTGGACCGGGAACAAAAACATTCAGTACTTC.

V is TRBV6-4 and J is TRBJ1-2; 10 nucleotides match TRBD1. The CDR3 sequence is 13 residues long. CDR1 MRHNA and CDR2 SNTAGT come from the germline V gene. Losses at the gene ends were 10 bases for V and 8 bases for J; bases not matched to a gene: 10. The CDR3 nucleotides read TGTGCCACTGCCGGGACAGGGGAAGGAGGCTACACCTTC. This gives the protein CATAGTGEGGYTF.

The V call is TRBV27, the J call TRBJ1-6; 7 bases match TRBD1. CDR3 length: 17 amino acids. The junction had 19 bases not matched to a gene; V was cut back by 10 bases and J by 7 bases. Germline CDR1 is MNHEY and CDR2 is SMNVEV (reference sequence). The CDR3 spells CAKGNLGTENLNSPLHF. As DNA, the CDR3 is TGTGCCAAAGGGAATCTAGGGACAGAGAATTTGAATTCACCCCTCCACTTT.

The CDR3 region has the DNA TGCGCCAGCAGCCAATCGACAGGGGGCTATGGCTACACCTTC. It yields the protein CASSQSTGGYGYTF. The chain joins TRBV4-3 to TRBJ1-2; TRBD1 aligns across 9 bases. Germline CDR1 is LGHNA and CDR2 is YSLEER. J gave up 4 bases and V 2 bases, and 2 bases lay outside the gene matches. The CDR3 is 14 residues long.

This chain uses TRBV6-5 with TRBJ1-2, with D possibly matching TRBD1 (5 bases). CDR3 size: 15 residues. CDR1 and CDR2 (germline): MNHEY, SVGAGI. V lost 4 bases and J lost 2, with 14 bases in between. The CDR3 nucleotides read TGTGCCAGCAGTTCTCAGGGAGGCGGGAACTATGGCTACACCTTC. Amino acid sequence: CASSSQGGGNYGYTF.

This clone was seen once. This chain connects TRBV11-2 to TRBJ2-7; D might be TRBD2 (6 bases). Germline CDR1 is SGHAT and CDR2 is FQNNGV. V shed 2 bases and J shed 6 bases, with 8 bases lying between them. CDR3 size: 12 residues. The CDR3 nucleotides read TGTGCCAGCAGCTTACGGGGAGGCGAGCAGTACTTC. Amino acids: CASSLRGGEQYF.